These 18 T cell receptor beta chains share one sample of origin, sequenced in a study of blood T cell repertoires in COVID-19. Sequenced by immunoSEQ multiplex PCR; TCRdb stores in-frame clones only, minus some. This repertoire shows about 40,000 clones, over 70% found once; its top ten account for around 10%. The sequenced sample was peripheral blood. These receptors came from a woman aged 70-85 years with acute or convalescent COVID-19.

The rearrangement uses TRBV28 and TRBJ1-1, with D possibly being TRBD1 (5 bases). Trimming pared 5 bases from V and 8 bases from J, leaving 15 bases between. The CDR3 runs 13 residues. Germline values: CDR1 MDHEN, CDR2 SYDVKM. This CDR3 reads CASSRTRRLEAFF. The CDR3 region has the DNA TGTGCCAGCAGTCGGACAAGGCGGCTAGAAGCTTTCTTT. Based on the CDR3 plus reference TRBV28 and TRBJ1-1, the full variable domain is DVKVTQSSRYLVKRTGEKVFLECVQDMDHENMFWYRQDPGLGLRLIYFSYDVKMKEKGDIPEGYSVSREKKERFSLILESASTNQTSMYLCASSRTRRLEAFFGQGTRLTVV.

V gene TRBV5-8 combines with J gene TRBJ1-5; 7 positions agree with TRBD1. Germline trimming cut 4 bases from V and 5 bases from J; bases unmatched to any gene: 12. The CDR3 extends over 16 amino acids. CDR1 SGHTS and CDR2 YDEGEE come from the germline V gene. The CDR3 here is CASSQGGGRGYQPQHF. CDR3 sequence (DNA): TGTGCCAGCAGCCAGGGGGGTGGCAGGGGTTATCAGCCCCAGCATTTT.

The rearrangement joins TRBV28 to TRBJ1-5, with D unresolved. CDR3 size: 12 residues. Germline V gene sequence: CDR1 MDHEN, CDR2 SYDVKM. Trimming took 3 bases from V and 8 from J, leaving 8 bases between them. Here the CDR3 reads CASSFSTEPQHF. CDR3 nucleotide sequence: TGTGCCAGCAGTTTTTCCACAGAGCCCCAGCATTTT.

CDR3 bases: TGTGCCAGCAGTCCTGCAGACAGGGTCTATGGCTACACCTTC. Its translation is CASSPADRVYGYTF. The chain carries TRBV6-5 and TRBJ1-2; 7 bases agree with TRBD1. The CDR3 extends over 14 amino acids. V dropped 5 bases and J dropped 4; count of bases not matched to a gene: 7. Germline V gene sequence: CDR1 MNHEY, CDR2 SVGAGI.

This sequence joins TRBV11-3 and TRBJ2-6; 8 positions agree with TRBD1. The CDR3 covers 17 residues. V gave up 5 bases and J gave up 1 base; unmatched junction bases: 7. Per germline, CDR1 SGHNT and CDR2 YENEEA. The CDR3 spells CASSPTGAKSGANVLTF. CDR3 bases: TGTGCCAGCAGCCCGACAGGGGCCAAATCTGGGGCCAACGTCCTGACTTTC.

The chain uses TRBV4-3 and TRBJ2-5, with D maybe TRBD2 (6 bases). The CDR3 loop spans 15 amino acids. V lost 4 bases to trimming and J lost 9 bases, with 21 bases between them. Germline values: CDR1 LGHNA, CDR2 YSLEER. The CDR3 protein is CASSRGSGTPGAQYF. For the CDR3, the DNA is TGCGCCAGCAGCCGCGGATCCGGGACGCCGGGGGCCCAGTACTTC.

CDR3 sequence reads: CAWSVRTGKLDSPLHF. The CDR3 coding sequence is TGTGCCTGGAGTGTAAGGACAGGGAAGTTGGATTCACCCCTCCACTTT. This sequence joins TRBV30 and TRBJ1-6, with TRBD1 matching over 8 bases. Unmatched junction bases numbered 9, after V lost 0 bases and J lost 8 bases. The CDR3 spans 16 residues. Germline V gene data show CDR1 as GTSNPN and CDR2 as SVGIG (reference sequence).

CDR3 nucleotides: TGTGCCAGCAGACACACCGGACTAGCGGGAGACGAGCAGTTCTTC. It translates to CASRHTGLAGDEQFF. The gene calls are TRBV5-8 and TRBJ2-1; 13 nucleotides line up with TRBD2. The length of the CDR3 is 15 residues. Unmatched junction bases numbered 9, after V lost 5 bases and J lost 10 bases. The germline CDR1 and CDR2 sequences are SGHTS and YDEGEE.

V gene TRBV5-1 combines with J gene TRBJ1-2; 7 bases map to TRBD1. CDR1 is SGHRS and CDR2 is YFSETQ in the germline V gene. After removal of 0 bases from V and 8 bases from J, the junction contained 7 bases not matched to a gene. The CDR3 covers 14 residues. The CDR3 region has the DNA TGCGCCAGCAGCTTGGATCAGGGGGTAAGGGGCTACACCTTC. This gives the protein CASSLDQGVRGYTF.

The CDR3, as DNA: TGTGCCAGTAGTATTGGGAGCGATCAGCCCCAGCATTTT. Its protein product is CASSIGSDQPQHF. The chain joins TRBV19 to TRBJ1-5; no clear D. The germline V and J ends were trimmed by 3 bases and 5 bases, with 8 bases remaining between them. Germline-derived CDR1 and CDR2 are LNHDA and SQIVND (reference sequence). This CDR3 has 13 residues.

This sequence joins TRBV15 and TRBJ2-1; D is perhaps TRBD2 (6 bases). The CDR3 has 17 amino acids. V was clipped by 0 bases and J by 3 bases, with 15 bases between them. Germline CDR1 is LNHNV and CDR2 is YYDKDF (reference sequence). CDR3 DNA: TGTGCCACCAGCAGAGAATTTGGGGCGGGATACTACAATGAGCAGTTCTTC. It yields the protein CATSREFGAGYYNEQFF.

The V call is TRBV7-2, the J call TRBJ2-5; TRBD1 is a possible D gene (5 bases). The CDR3 spans 14 residues. V was shortened by 5 bases and J by 4 bases, with 14 bases between the two germline ends. From germline, CDR1 is SGHTA and CDR2 FQGNSA. CDR3 sequence (DNA): TGTGCCAGCAGCAGTACCATGGGGCCAGAGACCCAGTACTTC. Its protein is CASSSTMGPETQYF.

V is TRBV18 and J is TRBJ2-6, with a weak D call TRBD1 (5 bases). The CDR3 extends over 18 amino acids. Germline V gene data show CDR1 as KGHSH and CDR2 as LQKENI. Between the trimmed V and J ends, which lost 2 bases and 0 bases, there was a span of 14 bases. As DNA, the CDR3 is TGTGCCAGCTCACCAGTAGGGGTCTCCCTCTCTGGGGCCAACGTCCTGACTTTC. It specifies CASSPVGVSLSGANVLTF. The variable domain in full, completed from reference TRBV18 and TRBJ2-6, reads NAGVMQNPRHLVRRRGQEARLRCSPMKGHSHVYWYRQLPEEGLKFMVYLQKENIIDESGMPKERFSAEFPKEGPSILRIQQVVRGDSAAYFCASSPVGVSLSGANVLTFGAGSRLTVL.

This sequence joins TRBV9 and TRBJ2-3, with 16 bases that match TRBD2. The J segment lost 3 bases and the V segment lost 4 bases, leaving 2 bases of the junction unmatched. The CDR3 loop spans 16 amino acids. Germline values: CDR1 SGDLS, CDR2 YYNGEE. The CDR3, as DNA: TGTGCCAGCAGCCCGGGACTAGCGGGAGGGACAGATACGCAGTATTTT. Encoded protein: CASSPGLAGGTDTQYF.

V gene TRBV6-1 combines with J gene TRBJ1-6; the D gene is possibly TRBD1 (6 bases). CDR1 is MNHNS, CDR2 SASEGT, per germline. The CDR3 totals 15 residues. V was clipped by 3 bases and J by 8 bases, with 14 bases between them. CDR3 sequence: CASSEIFRGYSPLHF. CDR3 nucleotides: TGTGCCAGCAGTGAGATTTTCAGGGGTTATTCACCCCTCCACTTT.

The chain links TRBV27 to TRBJ1-4; the D gene is possibly TRBD1 (5 bases). Looked up from germline, CDR1 is MNHEY and CDR2 is SMNVEV (reference sequence). The CDR3 consists of 15 residues. Trimming took 2 bases from V and 11 from J, leaving 18 bases between them. The CDR3 bases are TGTGCCAGCAGTTTAAACGAAAGGGGCCAAGAGAAACTGTTTTTT. Its protein product is CASSLNERGQEKLFF.

This rearrangement joins TRBV9 to TRBJ2-5, with 13 positions matching TRBD2. The V and J ends lost 3 bases and 9 bases, in that order; junction bases with no gene match: 8. Germline values: CDR1 SGDLS, CDR2 YYNGEE. CDR3 length: 15 amino acids. CDR3 bases: TGTGCCAGCAGCGCCCAGGGACTAGCGGGGCGCCCCCAGTACTTC. This sequence encodes CASSAQGLAGRPQYF.

The V call is TRBV21-1, the J call TRBJ2-1; TRBD2 was called by the table and not checked on the DNA. TRBV21-1 counts as a pseudogene. The length of the CDR3 is 13 residues. CDR3 protein: CASAGTSVYEQFF. The CDR3 DNA sequence: TGTGCCAGCGCCGGGACTAGCGTTTATGAGCAGTTCTTC.